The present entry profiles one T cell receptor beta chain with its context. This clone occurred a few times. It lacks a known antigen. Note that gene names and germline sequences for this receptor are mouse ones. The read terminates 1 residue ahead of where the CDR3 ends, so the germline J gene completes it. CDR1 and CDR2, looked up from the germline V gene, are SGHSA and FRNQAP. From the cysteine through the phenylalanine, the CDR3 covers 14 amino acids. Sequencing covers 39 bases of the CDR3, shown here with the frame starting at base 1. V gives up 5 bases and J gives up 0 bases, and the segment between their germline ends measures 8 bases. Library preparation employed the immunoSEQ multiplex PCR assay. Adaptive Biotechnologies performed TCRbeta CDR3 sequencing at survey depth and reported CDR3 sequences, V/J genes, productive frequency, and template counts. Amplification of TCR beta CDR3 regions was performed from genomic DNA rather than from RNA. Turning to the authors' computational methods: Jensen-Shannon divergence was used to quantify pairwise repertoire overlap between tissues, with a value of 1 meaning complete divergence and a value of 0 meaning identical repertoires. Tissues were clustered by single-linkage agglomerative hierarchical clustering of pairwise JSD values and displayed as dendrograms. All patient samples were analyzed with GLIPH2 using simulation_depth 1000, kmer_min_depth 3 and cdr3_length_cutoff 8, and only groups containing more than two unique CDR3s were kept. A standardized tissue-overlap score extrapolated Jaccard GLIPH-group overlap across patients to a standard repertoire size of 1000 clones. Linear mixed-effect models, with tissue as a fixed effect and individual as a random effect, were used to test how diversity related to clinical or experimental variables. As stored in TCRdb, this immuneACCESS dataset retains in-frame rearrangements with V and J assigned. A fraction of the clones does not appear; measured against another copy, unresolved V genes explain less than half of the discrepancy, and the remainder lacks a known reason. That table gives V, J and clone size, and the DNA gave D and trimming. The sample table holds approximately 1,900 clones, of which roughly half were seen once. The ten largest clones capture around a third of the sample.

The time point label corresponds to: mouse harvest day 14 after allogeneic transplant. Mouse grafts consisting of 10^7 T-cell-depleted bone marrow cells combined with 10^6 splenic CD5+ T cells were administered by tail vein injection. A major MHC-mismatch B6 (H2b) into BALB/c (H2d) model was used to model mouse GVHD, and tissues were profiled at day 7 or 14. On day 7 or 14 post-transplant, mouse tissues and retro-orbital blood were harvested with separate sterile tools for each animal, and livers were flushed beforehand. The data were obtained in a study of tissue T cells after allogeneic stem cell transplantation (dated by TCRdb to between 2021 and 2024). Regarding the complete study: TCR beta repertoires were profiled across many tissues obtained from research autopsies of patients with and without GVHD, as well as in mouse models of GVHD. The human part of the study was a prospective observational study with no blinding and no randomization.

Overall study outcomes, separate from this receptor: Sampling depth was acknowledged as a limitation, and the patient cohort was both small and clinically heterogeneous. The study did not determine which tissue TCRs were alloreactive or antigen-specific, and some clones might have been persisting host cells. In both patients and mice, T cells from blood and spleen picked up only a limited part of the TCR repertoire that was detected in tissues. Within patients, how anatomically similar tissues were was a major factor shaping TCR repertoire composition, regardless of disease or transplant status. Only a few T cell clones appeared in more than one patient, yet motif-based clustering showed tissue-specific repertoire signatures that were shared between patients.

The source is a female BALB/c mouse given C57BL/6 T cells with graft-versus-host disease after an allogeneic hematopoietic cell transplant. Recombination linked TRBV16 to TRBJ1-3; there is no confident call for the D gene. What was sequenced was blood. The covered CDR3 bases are TGTGCAAGCAGCGTCCAATCTTCTGGAAATACGCTCTAT. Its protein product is CASSVQSSGNTLY. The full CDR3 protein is CASSVQSSGNTLYF.